The next 14 T cell receptor beta chains were all read from a single sample in a study of neoadjuvant anti-PD-1 for oral cavity cancer. Profiled with immunoSEQ multiplex PCR; TCRdb holds only in-frame clones, not every one. The data hold 9,000 to 13,000 clones, with more than 45% observed a single time. Here the sequenced sample was tumor tissue, taken before nivolumab (anti-PD-1) treatment. The receptors come from a person between 40 and 80 years old with oral cavity squamous cell carcinoma.

This clone was seen a handful of times. The chain uses TRBV10-2 and TRBJ1-2; 7 positions match TRBD1. CDR1 and CDR2 from the germline V gene are WSHSY and SAAADI. This CDR3 has 14 residues. J lost 8 bases, V lost 0 bases, and 6 bases had no gene match. The CDR3 loop is CASSESRQGLGYTF. The CDR3, as DNA: TGCGCCAGCAGTGAGTCGAGACAGGGACTCGGCTACACCTTC.

This chain connects TRBV6-5 to TRBJ2-1; 9 nucleotides match TRBD2. Germline V gives CDR1 MNHEY, CDR2 SVGAGI. V lost 4 bases to trimming and J lost 7 bases; unmatched junction nucleotides: 2. The CDR3 is 13 amino acids. The CDR3 here is CASSLSGGNEQFF. The CDR3 DNA reads TGTGCCAGCAGTTTGAGCGGGGGGAATGAGCAGTTCTTC.

V is TRBV27 and J is TRBJ1-5, with D unresolved. Germline V gives CDR1 MNHEY, CDR2 SMNVEV (reference sequence). Between the trimmed V and J ends, which lost 5 bases and 6 bases, there was a span of 8 bases. This CDR3 contains 12 residues. The CDR3, as DNA: TGTGCCAGCAGTGTCTGGGGTCAGCCCCAGCATTTT. Its translation is CASSVWGQPQHF.

This chain links TRBV19 with TRBJ1-5; TRBD1 might be the D (6 bases). The CDR3 has 17 amino acids. V dropped 4 bases and J dropped 2 bases, with 18 bases sitting between them. CDR1 and CDR2 from the germline V gene are LNHDA and SQIVND (reference sequence). The chain's CDR3 is CASSKSRGQDGNQPQHF. Here the CDR3 DNA reads TGTGCCAGTAGTAAGTCCCGGGGGCAAGATGGCAATCAGCCCCAGCATTTT.

The rearrangement uses TRBV18 and TRBJ1-1, with TRBD1 identical over 8 bases. V was clipped by 3 bases and J by 4 bases; unmatched bases: 4. The CDR3 is made up of 14 amino acids. CDR1 and CDR2 from the germline V gene are KGHSH and LQKENI. The CDR3 nucleotides are TGTGCCAGCTCACCGACAGGGGATGGCACTGAAGCTTTCTTT. Protein sequence: CASSPTGDGTEAFF.

This clone occurred once. The rearrangement links TRBV7-7 to TRBJ2-5, with D possibly TRBD1 on 6 matching bases. Trimming took 2 bases from V and 1 from J, leaving 11 bases between them. CDR1 and CDR2 from the germline V gene are SSHAT and FNYEAQ (reference sequence). CDR3 length: 15 amino acids. For the CDR3, the DNA is TGTGCCAGCAGCTTAACCCCGACAGGCCAAGAGACCCAGTACTTC. As protein: CASSLTPTGQETQYF.

The gene calls are TRBV28 and TRBJ1-5, with 7 bases that match TRBD1. The germline V gene has CDR1 MDHEN and CDR2 SYDVKM. This CDR3 spans 15 amino acids. The trim removed 6 bases at V and 7 bases at J, leaving 12 bases unmatched. The DNA of the CDR3 is TGTGCCAGCAGCCTACAAGCGACAGGGCAACAGCCCCAGCATTTT. This encodes CASSLQATGQQPQHF.

The V call is TRBV6-5, the J call TRBJ2-7; D could derive from TRBD1 or TRBD2 (5 bases each). Germline assignment: CDR1 MNHEY and CDR2 SVGAGI. This CDR3 is built from 13 residues. The V end lost 10 bases, the J end lost 4 bases, and 17 bases lay between the germline ends. The CDR3 DNA follows: TGTGCCACCTTTGGGACGGCGGTTTACGAGCAGTACTTC. As protein: CATFGTAVYEQYF.

V is TRBV7-9 and J is TRBJ2-5, with D unresolved. The CDR3 is 13 residues long. Germline assignment: CDR1 SEHNR and CDR2 FQNEAQ (reference sequence). V was clipped by 2 bases and J by 5 bases, with 9 bases between them. The CDR3 sequence is CASSLLGPETQYF. The CDR3 nucleotides read TGTGCCAGCAGCTTATTAGGGCCCGAGACCCAGTACTTC.

The chain couples TRBV7-2 to TRBJ1-3; D unclear. V lost 5 bases and J lost 7, with 21 bases in between. From germline, CDR1 is SGHTA and CDR2 FQGNSA. The CDR3 is made up of 16 amino acids. The CDR3 DNA sequence: TGTGCCAGCAGCCGCACCAAAGTTTCAGTCGGGAACACCATATATTTT. Translated: CASSRTKVSVGNTIYF.

The chain links TRBV15 to TRBJ1-1; D might be TRBD1 (6 bases). Looked up from germline, CDR1 is LNHNV and CDR2 is YYDKDF (reference sequence). V was cut by 0 bases and J by 0 bases, with 8 bases left in between. This CDR3 has 15 amino acids. CDR3 nucleotides: TGTGCCACCAGCAGAGACAGGGGTTTGAACACTGAAGCTTTCTTT. As protein: CATSRDRGLNTEAFF.

This clone was seen only once. The CDR3 nucleotides read TGTGCCAGCAGCTGGGTAGTGGAGGGCAATGAGCAGTTCTTC. Its protein is CASSWVVEGNEQFF. The chain is built from TRBV7-2 and TRBJ2-1; D is perhaps TRBD2 (6 bases). The CDR3 extends over 14 amino acids. V was pared by 4 bases and J by 6 bases, with 13 bases between. The germline gives CDR1 SGHTA, CDR2 FQGNSA.

This chain uses TRBV28 with TRBJ1-1; D remains unclear. CDR1 is MDHEN and CDR2 is SYDVKM in the germline V gene. The CDR3 is made up of 15 amino acids. V was pared by 6 bases and J by 1 base, with 15 bases between. CDR3 DNA: TGTGCCAGCAGCCTACCTTTGGGGAAGAACACTGAAGCTTTCTTT. It translates to CASSLPLGKNTEAFF.

The chain combines TRBV7-2 with TRBJ2-5, with TRBD1 matching over 10 bases. J was trimmed by 2 bases and V by 3 bases; bases with no gene match: 3. This CDR3 has 15 amino acids. CDR1 is SGHTA and CDR2 is FQGNSA in the germline V gene. The CDR3 here is CASSLGQGPQETQYF. DNA of the CDR3: TGTGCCAGCAGCTTGGGACAGGGGCCGCAAGAGACCCAGTACTTC.